One and the same sample provided the 9 T cell receptor beta chains below, sequenced in a study of CD4 and CD8 cells across lung adenocarcinoma regions. Each CDR3 protein gets one entry after TCRdb re-called the PCR reads with MiXCR. The sample shows over 7,000 distinct CDR3 sequences, roughly 50% of them seen only once. The sequenced material came from CD4+ T cells from the center of a lung tumor. These receptors were collected from a female donor with lung adenocarcinoma. The CD4 and CD8 labels of this study may be unreliable.

On this clonotype itself: As the CDR3 is not closed by the conserved phenylalanine or tryptophan, this likely results from a read error. Because the CDR3's place on the DNA is in doubt, the DNA is left out and the CDR3 is given as listed by TCRdb. V and J are TRBV6-1 and TRBJ2-3; the table's D call TRBD2 went unverified against the DNA. The CDR3 numbers 14 amino acids, ends counted. The germline V gene encodes CDR1 MNHNS and CDR2 SASEGT. CDR3 in amino acids: CASRLAGGTDTQDL.

V gene TRBV7-2 combines with J gene TRBJ1-6; D gene uncertain. The V gene lost 5 bases and the J gene lost 8 bases, with 16 bases spanning the gap. This CDR3 comprises 15 residues. Germline CDR1 SGHTA, CDR2 FQGNSA. The CDR3 bases are TGTGCCAGCAGCCTAATGGGAACTTTCGATTCACCCCTCCACTTT. This codes for CASSLMGTFDSPLHF.

As regards this clonotype: The junction departs from the called germline gene at one end, perhaps through a read error. The rearrangement uses TRBV27 and TRBJ2-4; possibly TRBD2 for D (6 bases). Germline V lookup: CDR1 MNHEY, CDR2 SMNVEV (reference sequence). This CDR3 has 15 residues. CDR3 in amino acids: CASTNLGGEQNTQYF. CDR3 DNA sequence: TGTGCCAGCACCAACCTCGGCGGGGAACAAAACACTCAGTACTTC.

This clonotype was counted ten times or more. The CDR3 is CASSEWLAAYNEQFF. The DNA of the CDR3 is TGTGCCAGCAGTGAATGGCTAGCGGCCTACAATGAGCAGTTCTTC. The J gene is TRBJ2-1, the V gene TRBV6-1, with 7 bases fitting TRBD2. J gave up 2 bases and V 2 bases, and 3 bases lay outside the gene matches. Looked up from germline, CDR1 is MNHNS and CDR2 is SASEGT. The CDR3 covers 15 residues.

The chain has TRBV6-1 and TRBJ2-1; tentatively, D is TRBD1 or TRBD2 (6 bases each). The J call is in doubt because the DNA end fits TRBJ2-5 better. Germline values: CDR1 MNHNS, CDR2 SASEGT. The CDR3 has 14 residues. The CDR3 spells CASSPWGAGETQYF. In DNA, the CDR3 is TGTGCCAGCAGCCCTTGGGGGGCCGGGGAGACCCAGTACTTC.

This chain links TRBV11-2 with TRBJ2-1; 12 nucleotides agree with TRBD2. The assigned J gene may be wrong: the sequence end matches TRBJ2-5 better. The CDR3 is 17 residues long. Germline V gives CDR1 SGHAT, CDR2 FQNNGV. Here the CDR3 reads CASSPTRTSGMGETQYF. CDR3 sequence (DNA): TGTGCCAGCAGCCCGACCAGGACTAGCGGGATGGGTGAGACCCAGTACTTC.

This clonotype appeared a few times. The chain links TRBV6-1 to TRBJ2-3, with D possibly being TRBD1 or TRBD2 (5 bases each). The CDR3 sequence is 15 residues long. CDR1 is MNHNS and CDR2 is SASEGT in the germline V gene. The germline V and J ends were trimmed by 6 bases and 2 bases, with 15 bases remaining between them. In DNA, the CDR3 is TGTGCCAGCAGGGAACAGTGGGACGCCACAGATACGCAGTATTTT. The encoded protein is CASREQWDATDTQYF.

The rearrangement links TRBV6-2 or TRBV6-3 to TRBJ1-2; tentative D call: TRBD1 (6 bases). The CDR3 consists of 14 residues. Germline V gene lookup returns CDR1 MNHEY and CDR2 SVGEGT. The ends were cut back, 5 bases at V and 7 bases at J, with 17 bases in the middle. The CDR3 DNA sequence: TGTGCCAGCAGTCCCTTGGGGGGGCTGTTTGGCTACACCTTC. Translating it yields CASSPLGGLFGYTF.

This sequence joins TRBV9 and TRBJ1-1; 8 bases match TRBD1. The CDR3 loop spans 13 amino acids. The V gene's germline CDR1 is SGDLS and CDR2 YYNGEE. The V and J ends lost 3 bases and 9 bases, in that order; junction bases with no gene match: 7. The CDR3 nucleotides read TGTGCCAGCAGCGGGCCAGGGGGCAATCAAGCTTTCTTT. Translated: CASSGPGGNQAFF.